The TCR beta chain described here comes from a study of T cell repertoires in cytomegalovirus infection. The CDR3 has 15 amino acids. Germline V CDR1 and CDR2: SGHVS, FQNEAQ. V trimming: 3 bases; J trimming: 5 bases; junction bases outside the gene matches: 6. TCRdb independently ran MiXCR on the reads; one entry per CDR3 protein. The table records tens of thousands of distinct CDR3 sequences, over 20% of them present only once. This clonotype was found a few times. Its antigen is as yet unknown. Sequenced material: CD8+ T cells from cultured PBMCs, taken from culture after CMV antigen stimulation. This chain links TRBV7-8 with TRBJ1-5; 8 positions match TRBD1. This receptor was identified in a human donor in good health (CMV status not recorded). Some clones in this sample may be carry-over from other donors' samples. The CDR3 loop is CASSFRTGRHQPQHF. The CDR3 nucleotides are TGTGCCAGCAGCTTCCGGACAGGGCGGCATCAGCCCCAGCATTTT. The full variable domain, in which reference TRBV7-8 and TRBJ1-5 provide the parts outside the CDR3, is GAGVSQSPRYKVAKRGQDVALRCDPISGHVSLFWYQQALGQGPEFLTYFQNEAQLDKSGLPSDRFFAERPEGSVSTLKIQRTQQEDSAVYLCASSFRTGRHQPQHFGDGTRLSIL.